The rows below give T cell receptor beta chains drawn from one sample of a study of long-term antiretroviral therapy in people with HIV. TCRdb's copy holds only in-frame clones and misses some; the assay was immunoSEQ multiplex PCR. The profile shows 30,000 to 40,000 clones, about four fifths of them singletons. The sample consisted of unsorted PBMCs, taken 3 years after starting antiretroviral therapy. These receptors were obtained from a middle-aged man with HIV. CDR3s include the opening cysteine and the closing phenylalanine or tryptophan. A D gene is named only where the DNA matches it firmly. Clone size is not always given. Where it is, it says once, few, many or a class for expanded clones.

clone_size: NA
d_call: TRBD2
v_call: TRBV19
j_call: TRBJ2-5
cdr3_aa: CASSTSGKETQYF
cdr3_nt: TGTGCCAGTAGTACTAGCGGGAAGGAGACCCAGTACTTC

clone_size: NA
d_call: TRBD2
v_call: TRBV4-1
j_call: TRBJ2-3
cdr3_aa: CASSQAGLARGDTQYF
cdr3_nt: TGCGCCAGCAGCCAAGCGGGACTAGCGAGAGGAGATACGCAGTATTTT

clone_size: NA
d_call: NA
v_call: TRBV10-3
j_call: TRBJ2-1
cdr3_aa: CAISDLGRSSYNEQFF
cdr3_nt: TGTGCCATCAGTGATCTAGGTCGTAGCTCCTACAATGAGCAGTTCTTC

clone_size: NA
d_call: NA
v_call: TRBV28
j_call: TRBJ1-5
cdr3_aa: CASSLGGGDVPNQPQHF
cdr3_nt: TGTGCCAGCAGTTTAGGAGGGGGGGACGTCCCTAATCAGCCCCAGCATTTT

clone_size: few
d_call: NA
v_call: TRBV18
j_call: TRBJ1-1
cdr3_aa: CASSPTRVEGPEAFF
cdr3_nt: TGTGCCAGCTCACCAACACGGGTAGAAGGACCTGAAGCTTTCTTT

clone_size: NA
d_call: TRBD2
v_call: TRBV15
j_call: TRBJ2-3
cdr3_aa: CATSAGLASTDTQYF
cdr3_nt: TGTGCCACCAGCGCGGGACTAGCGAGCACAGATACGCAGTATTTT

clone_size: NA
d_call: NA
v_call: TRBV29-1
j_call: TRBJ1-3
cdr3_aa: CSVVTGSNSGNTIYF
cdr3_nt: TGCAGCGTTGTGACAGGTTCCAACTCTGGAAACACCATATATTTT

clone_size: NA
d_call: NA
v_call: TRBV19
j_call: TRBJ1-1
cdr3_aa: CASRASGSTEAFF
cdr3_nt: TGTGCCAGTAGGGCCAGCGGTAGTACTGAAGCTTTCTTT

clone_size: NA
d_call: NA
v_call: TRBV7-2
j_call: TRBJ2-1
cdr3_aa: CASSETSNPYNEQFF
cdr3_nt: TGTGCCAGCAGTGAGACATCGAACCCCTACAATGAGCAGTTCTTC

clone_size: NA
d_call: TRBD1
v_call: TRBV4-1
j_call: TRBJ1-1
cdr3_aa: CASSLRQGARNTEAFF
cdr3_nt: TGCGCCAGCAGCCTCCGACAGGGGGCCAGAAACACTGAAGCTTTCTTT

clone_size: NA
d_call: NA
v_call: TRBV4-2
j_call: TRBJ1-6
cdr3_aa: CASSPTIGADNSPLHF
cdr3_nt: TGTGCCAGCAGCCCGACGATCGGGGCGGATAATTCACCCCTCCACTTT

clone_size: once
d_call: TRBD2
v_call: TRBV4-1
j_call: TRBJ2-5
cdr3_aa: CASSRSGSTEAQYF
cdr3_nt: TGCGCCAGCAGCCGTAGCGGGTCCACCGAGGCCCAGTACTTC

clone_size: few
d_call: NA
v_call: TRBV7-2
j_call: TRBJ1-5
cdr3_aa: CASSLRRGAAQPQHF
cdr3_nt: TGTGCCAGCAGCTTAAGGCGGGGAGCCGCTCAGCCCCAGCATTTT

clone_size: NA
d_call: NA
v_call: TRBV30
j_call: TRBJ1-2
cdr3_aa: CASLYRGNYGYTF
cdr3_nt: TGTGCCTCCCTTTATAGGGGCAACTATGGCTACACCTTC

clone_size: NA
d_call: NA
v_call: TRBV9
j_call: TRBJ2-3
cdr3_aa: CASSVTGRGTDTQYF
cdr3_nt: TGTGCCAGCAGCGTTACCGGACGAGGCACAGATACGCAGTATTTT

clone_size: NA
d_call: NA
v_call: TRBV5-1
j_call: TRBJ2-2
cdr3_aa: CASSLAGLNTGELFF
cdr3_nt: TGCGCCAGCAGCTTGGCGGGACTTAACACCGGGGAGCTGTTTTTT

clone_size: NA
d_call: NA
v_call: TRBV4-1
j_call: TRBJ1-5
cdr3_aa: CASSHPGGNQPQHF
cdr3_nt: TGCGCCAGCAGCCACCCAGGGGGCAATCAGCCCCAGCATTTT

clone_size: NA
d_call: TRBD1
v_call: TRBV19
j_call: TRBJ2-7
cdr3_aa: CASSIAPGGDYEQYF
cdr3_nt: TGTGCCAGTAGTATAGCCCCAGGGGGCGACTACGAGCAGTACTTC

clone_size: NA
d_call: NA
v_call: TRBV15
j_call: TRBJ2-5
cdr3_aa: CATSRDAETQYF
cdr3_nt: TGTGCCACCAGCAGAGACGCGGAGACCCAGTACTTC

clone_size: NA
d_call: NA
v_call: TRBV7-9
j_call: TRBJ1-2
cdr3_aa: CASSGGTGYGYTF
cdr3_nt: TGTGCCAGCAGCGGGGGTACAGGCTATGGCTACACCTTC

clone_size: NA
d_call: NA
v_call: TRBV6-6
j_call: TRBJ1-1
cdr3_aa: CASTNRAGNTEAFF
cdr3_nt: TGTGCCAGCACCAACAGGGCGGGGAACACTGAAGCTTTCTTT

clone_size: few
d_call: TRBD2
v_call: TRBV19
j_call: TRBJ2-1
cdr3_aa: CASSGGGLYNEQFF
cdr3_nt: TGTGCCAGTTCGGGAGGGGGGCTCTACAATGAGCAGTTCTTC

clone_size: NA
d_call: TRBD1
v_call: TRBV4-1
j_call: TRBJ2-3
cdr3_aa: CASSQDFGKTGGKKTDTQYF
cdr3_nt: TGCGCCAGCAGCCAAGATTTCGGGAAGACAGGGGGCAAGAAAACAGATACGCAGTATTTT

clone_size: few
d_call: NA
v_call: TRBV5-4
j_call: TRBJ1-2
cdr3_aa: CASSSQDRIGYTF
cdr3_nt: TGTGCCAGCAGCTCTCAAGACAGGATCGGCTACACCTTC

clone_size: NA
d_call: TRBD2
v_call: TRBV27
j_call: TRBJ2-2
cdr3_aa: CASTLGTSGSFTGELFF
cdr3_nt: TGTGCCAGCACCTTGGGAACTAGCGGGAGTTTCACCGGGGAGCTGTTTTTT

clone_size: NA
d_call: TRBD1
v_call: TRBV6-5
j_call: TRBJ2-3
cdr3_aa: CASSSTGSTQYF
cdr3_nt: TGTGCCAGCAGCTCGACAGGGAGTACGCAGTATTTT

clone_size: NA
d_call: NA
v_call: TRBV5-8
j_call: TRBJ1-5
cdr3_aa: CASSLRGAHQPQHF
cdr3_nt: TGTGCCAGCAGCTTGAGGGGGGCCCATCAGCCCCAGCATTTT

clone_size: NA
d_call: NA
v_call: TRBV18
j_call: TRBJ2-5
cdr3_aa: CASSPTSRETQYF
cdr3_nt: TGTGCCAGCTCACCCACTAGTAGGGAGACCCAGTACTTC

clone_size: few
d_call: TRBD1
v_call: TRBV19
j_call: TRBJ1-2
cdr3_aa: CASSIGTGPLGYGYTF
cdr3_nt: TGTGCCAGTAGTATTGGGACAGGCCCCCTCGGCTATGGCTACACCTTC

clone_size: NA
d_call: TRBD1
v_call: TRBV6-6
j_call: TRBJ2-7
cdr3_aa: CASSLRQTGGGEQYF
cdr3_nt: TGTGCCAGCAGTCTACGGCAGACAGGGGGCGGGGAGCAGTACTTC

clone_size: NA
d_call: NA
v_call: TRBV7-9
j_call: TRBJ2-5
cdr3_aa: CASSFRGGETQYF
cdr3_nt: TGTGCCAGCAGCTTTCGGGGTGGGGAGACCCAGTACTTC

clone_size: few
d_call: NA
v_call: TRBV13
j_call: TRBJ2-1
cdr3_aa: CASSLGLGTYNEQFF
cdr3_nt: TGTGCCAGCAGCTTAGGACTAGGCACCTACAATGAGCAGTTCTTC

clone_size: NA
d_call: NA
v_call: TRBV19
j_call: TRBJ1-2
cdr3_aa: CASNPWRGGYTF
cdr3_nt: TGTGCCAGTAACCCCTGGAGGGGTGGCTACACCTTC

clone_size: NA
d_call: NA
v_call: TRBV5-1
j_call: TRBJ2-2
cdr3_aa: CASSSDGTGELFF
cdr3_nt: TGCGCCAGCAGCTCTGACGGAACCGGGGAGCTGTTTTTT

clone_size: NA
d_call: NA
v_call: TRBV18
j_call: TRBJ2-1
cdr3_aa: CASSPSSMGKGEQFF
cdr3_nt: TGTGCCAGCTCACCGTCCTCTATGGGGAAGGGTGAGCAGTTCTTC

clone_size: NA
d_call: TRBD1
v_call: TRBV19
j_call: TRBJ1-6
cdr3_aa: CASSIDRDRYNSPLHF
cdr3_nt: TGTGCCAGTAGTATAGACCGGGACAGATATAATTCACCCCTCCACTTT

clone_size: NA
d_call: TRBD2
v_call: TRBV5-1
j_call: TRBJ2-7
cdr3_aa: CASSFRGGSEQYF
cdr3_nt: TGCGCCAGCAGCTTCCGGGGGGGTAGCGAGCAGTACTTC

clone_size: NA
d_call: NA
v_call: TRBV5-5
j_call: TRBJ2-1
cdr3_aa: CASSLQGLGQFF
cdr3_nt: TGTGCCAGCAGCCTCCAGGGACTGGGGCAGTTCTTC

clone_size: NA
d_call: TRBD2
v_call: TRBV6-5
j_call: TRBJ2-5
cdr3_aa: CASRGLAGRETQYF
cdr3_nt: TGTGCCAGCAGAGGACTAGCGGGGCGGGAGACCCAGTACTTC

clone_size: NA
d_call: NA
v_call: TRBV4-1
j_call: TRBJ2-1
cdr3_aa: CASSQDGSYNEQFF
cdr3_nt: TGCGCCAGCAGCCAAGACGGGAGTTACAATGAGCAGTTCTTC

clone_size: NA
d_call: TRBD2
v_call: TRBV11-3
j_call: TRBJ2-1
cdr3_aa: CASSTGTSGYNEQFF
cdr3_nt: TGTGCCAGCAGCACCGGGACTAGCGGTTACAATGAGCAGTTCTTC

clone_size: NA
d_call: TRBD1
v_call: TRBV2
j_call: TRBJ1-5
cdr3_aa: CASRGDRASNQPQHF
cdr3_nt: TGTGCCAGCAGGGGAGACAGGGCTAGCAATCAGCCCCAGCATTTT